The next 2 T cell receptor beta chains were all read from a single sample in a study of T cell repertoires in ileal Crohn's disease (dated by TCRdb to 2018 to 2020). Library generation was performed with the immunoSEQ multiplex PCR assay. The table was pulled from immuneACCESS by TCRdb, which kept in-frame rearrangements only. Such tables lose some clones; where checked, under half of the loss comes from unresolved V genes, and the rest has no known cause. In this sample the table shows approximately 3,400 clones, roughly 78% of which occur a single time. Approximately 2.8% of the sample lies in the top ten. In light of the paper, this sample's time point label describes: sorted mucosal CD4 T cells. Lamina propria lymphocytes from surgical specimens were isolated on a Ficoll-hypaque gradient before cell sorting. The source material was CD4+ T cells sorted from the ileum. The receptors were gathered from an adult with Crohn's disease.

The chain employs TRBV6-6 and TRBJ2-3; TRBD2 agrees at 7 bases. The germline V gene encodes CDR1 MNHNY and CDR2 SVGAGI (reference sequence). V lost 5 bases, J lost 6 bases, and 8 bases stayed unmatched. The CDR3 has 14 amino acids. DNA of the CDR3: TGTGCCAGCAGTCCGGGACTATCCTCGGATACGCAGTATTTT. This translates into CASSPGLSSDTQYF.

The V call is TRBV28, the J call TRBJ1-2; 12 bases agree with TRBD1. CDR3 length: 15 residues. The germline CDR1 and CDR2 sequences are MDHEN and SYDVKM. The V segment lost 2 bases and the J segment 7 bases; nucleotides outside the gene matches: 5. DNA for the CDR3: TGTGCCAGCAGTTTACGGGACAGGGGGCGGGGTGGCTACACCTTC. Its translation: CASSLRDRGRGGYTF.